What follows is one T cell receptor (beta chain) and its context. These data originate in a study of blood T cell repertoires in COVID-19. Germline V gene sequence: CDR1 SGHRS, CDR2 YFSETQ. The CDR3 is made up of 15 amino acids. V lost 4 bases and J lost 7; bases outside the gene matches: 8. Participants reported their clinical history, and cohort assignment relied on those reports. Donors in Cohort 3 counted as recovered after two negative PCRs, clearance, or symptom resolution. Repertoires were generated with immunoSEQ multiplex PCR, while TCRdb's copy carries only in-frame clones and drops some. The table lists about 200,000 clones, roughly four fifths of them singletons.

V and J are TRBV5-1 and TRBJ1-4, with 9 bases that match TRBD1. Sequencing was performed on PBMCs or T cells enriched from blood (not recorded which). This TCR came from a man aged 35 to 55 who had recovered from COVID-19. CDR3 in DNA: TGCGCCAGCAGCCCCGGGACAGGGAATCTTGAAAAACTGTTTTTT. It is translated as CASSPGTGNLEKLFF.